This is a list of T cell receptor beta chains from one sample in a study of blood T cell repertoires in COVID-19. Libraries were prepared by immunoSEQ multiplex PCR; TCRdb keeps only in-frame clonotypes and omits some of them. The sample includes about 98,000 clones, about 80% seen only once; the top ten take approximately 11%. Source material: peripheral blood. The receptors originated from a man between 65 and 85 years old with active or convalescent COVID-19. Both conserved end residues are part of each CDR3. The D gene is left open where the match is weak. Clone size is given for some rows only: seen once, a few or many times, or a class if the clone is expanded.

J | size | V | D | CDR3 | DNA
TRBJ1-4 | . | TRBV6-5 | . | CASRPGTNEKLFF | TGTGCCAGCAGACCAGGGACTAATGAAAAACTGTTTTTT
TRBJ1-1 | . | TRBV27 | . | CASSLSNSRTEAFF | TGTGCCAGCAGTTTATCGAACAGCCGCACTGAAGCTTTCTTT
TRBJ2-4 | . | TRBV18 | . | CASSPPLLAKNIQYF | TGTGCCAGCTCACCCCCCCTCCTAGCCAAAAACATTCAGTACTTC
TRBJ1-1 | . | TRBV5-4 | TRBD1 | CASTLDRLNTEAFF | TGTGCCAGCACCTTGGACAGGTTGAACACTGAAGCTTTCTTT
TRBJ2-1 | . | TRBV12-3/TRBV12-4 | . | CASSHYLNEQFF | TGTGCCAGCAGTCACTACCTCAATGAGCAGTTCTTC
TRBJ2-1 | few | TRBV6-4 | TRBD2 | CASEGLAGRYSYNEQFF | TGTGCCAGCGAGGGACTAGCGGGCCGGTACTCCTACAATGAGCAGTTCTTC
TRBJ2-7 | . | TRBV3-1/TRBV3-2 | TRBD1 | CASSQPGQDYEQYF | TGTGCCAGCAGCCAACCTGGACAGGACTACGAGCAGTACTTC
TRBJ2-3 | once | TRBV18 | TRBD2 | CASSPGQGGTDTQYF | TGTGCCAGCTCACCGGGGCAGGGAGGGACAGATACGCAGTATTTT
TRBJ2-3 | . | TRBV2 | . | CASSPDSDTQYF | TGTGCCAGTTCCCCAGACAGCGATACGCAGTATTTT
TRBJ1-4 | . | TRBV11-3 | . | CASSSLRSLGEKLFF | TGTGCCAGCAGCAGCTTGAGGAGTTTGGGTGAAAAACTGTTTTTT
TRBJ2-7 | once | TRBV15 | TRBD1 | CATSTPTGGSLKQYF | TGTGCCACCAGCACTCCGACAGGGGGGAGTTTGAAGCAGTACTTC
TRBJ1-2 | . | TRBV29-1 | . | CSVEGGRSDYGYTF | TGCAGCGTTGAAGGGGGCAGGTCGGACTATGGCTACACCTTC
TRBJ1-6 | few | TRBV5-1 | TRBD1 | CASSLKQGANSYNSPLHF | TGCGCCAGCAGCTTGAAGCAGGGGGCAAACTCCTATAATTCACCCCTCCACTTT
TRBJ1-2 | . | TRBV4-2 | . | CASSQDGDPSYTF | TGTGCCAGCAGCCAAGATGGAGATCCGAGCTACACCTTC
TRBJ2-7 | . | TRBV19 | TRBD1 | CASSSGTGLYEQYF | TGTGCCAGTAGTAGCGGGACAGGCCTTTACGAGCAGTACTTC
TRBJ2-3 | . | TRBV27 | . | CASSFLSQGTGDTQYF | TGTGCCAGCAGTTTCCTCTCACAGGGAACGGGAGATACGCAGTATTTT
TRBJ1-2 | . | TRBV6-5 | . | CASRSQGTLGYTF | TGTGCCAGCAGGTCCCAGGGAACATTGGGCTACACCTTC
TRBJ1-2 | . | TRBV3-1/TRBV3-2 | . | CASSQVNGIGYTF | TGTGCCAGCAGCCAAGTTAACGGGATTGGCTACACCTTC
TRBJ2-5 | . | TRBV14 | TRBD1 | CASSLRRDRGLRETQYF | TGTGCCAGCAGCCTAAGGAGAGACAGGGGCCTCCGAGAGACCCAGTACTTC
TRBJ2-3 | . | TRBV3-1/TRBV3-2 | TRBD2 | CASSHSGGRTDTQYF | TGTGCCAGCAGCCACAGCGGGGGACGCACAGATACGCAGTATTTT
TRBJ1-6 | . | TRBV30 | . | CAWSVLGAKSYNSPLHF | TGTGCCTGGAGTGTACTGGGGGCTAAGTCCTATAATTCACCCCTCCACTTT
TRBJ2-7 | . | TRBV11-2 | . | CASSYGARGYEQYF | TGTGCCAGCAGCTATGGTGCCAGGGGCTACGAGCAGTACTTC
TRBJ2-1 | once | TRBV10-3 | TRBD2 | CAVTSGGAREQFF | TGTGCCGTTACTAGCGGGGGGGCCCGAGAGCAGTTCTTC
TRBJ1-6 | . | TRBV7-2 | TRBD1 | CASRDRGNSPLHF | TGTGCCAGCAGGGACAGGGGCAATTCACCCCTCCACTTT
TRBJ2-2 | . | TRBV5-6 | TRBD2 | CASSPLTSGTTGELFF | TGTGCCAGCAGCCCCTTGACTAGCGGAACCACCGGGGAGCTGTTTTTT
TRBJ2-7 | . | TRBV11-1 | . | CASSLRPSDSYEQYF | TGTGCCAGCAGCCTACGCCCTAGCGACTCTTACGAGCAGTACTTC
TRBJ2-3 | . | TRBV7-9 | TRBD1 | CASSSTGGGTDTQYF | TGTGCCAGCAGCTCGACAGGGGGCGGCACAGATACGCAGTATTTT
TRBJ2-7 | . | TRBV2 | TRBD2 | CASSAAWRGSTEQYF | TGTGCCAGCAGTGCCGCGTGGCGGGGGAGCACCGAGCAGTACTTC
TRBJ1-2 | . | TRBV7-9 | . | CASSLGADGYTF | TGTGCCAGCAGCTTAGGGGCAGATGGCTACACCTTC
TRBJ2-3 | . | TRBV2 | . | CASNPRYTDTQYF | TGTGCCAGCAACCCGCGGTACACAGATACGCAGTATTTT
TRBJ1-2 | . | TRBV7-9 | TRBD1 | CASSPPRGQGDYGYTF | TGTGCCAGCAGCCCCCCTAGGGGACAGGGCGACTATGGCTACACCTTC
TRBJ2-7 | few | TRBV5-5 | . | CASSLHVGGGRAYEQYF | TGTGCCAGCAGCTTGCATGTTGGCGGGGGCCGGGCCTACGAGCAGTACTTC
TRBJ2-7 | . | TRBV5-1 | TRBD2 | CASAGGPSYEQYF | TGCGCCAGCGCGGGGGGGCCTTCTTACGAGCAGTACTTC
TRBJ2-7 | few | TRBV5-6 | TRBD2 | CASSLVGTRNYEQYF | TGTGCCAGCAGCTTGGTTGGGACTAGAAACTACGAGCAGTACTTC
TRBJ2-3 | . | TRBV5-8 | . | CASSREGDFTDTQYF | TGTGCCAGCAGCCGAGAAGGGGACTTCACAGATACGCAGTATTTT
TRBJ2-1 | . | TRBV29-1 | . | CSVHRVDEQFF | TGCAGCGTTCACAGGGTGGATGAGCAGTTCTTC
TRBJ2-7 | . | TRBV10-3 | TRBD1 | CAITSGTGTYEQYF | TGTGCCATCACTTCAGGGACAGGGACCTACGAGCAGTACTTC
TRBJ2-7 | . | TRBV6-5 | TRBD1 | CASSWDSSYEQYF | TGTGCCAGCAGTTGGGACAGTTCCTACGAGCAGTACTTC
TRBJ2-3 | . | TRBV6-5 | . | CASKGGVSTDTQYF | TGTGCCAGCAAAGGGGGGGTTAGCACAGATACGCAGTATTTT
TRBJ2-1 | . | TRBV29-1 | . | CSVENPTGSSYNEQFF | TGCAGCGTTGAAAACCCCACGGGGAGCTCCTACAATGAGCAGTTCTTC
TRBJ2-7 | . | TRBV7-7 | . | CASSLGPGEEYEQYF | TGTGCTAGCAGCTTAGGGCCGGGGGAAGAGTACGAGCAGTACTTC
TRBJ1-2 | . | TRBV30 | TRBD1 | CAWRTGGDYGYTF | TGTGCCTGGAGAACAGGGGGAGACTATGGCTACACCTTC
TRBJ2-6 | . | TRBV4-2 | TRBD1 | CASSLTGISGANVLTF | TGTGCCAGCAGCCTGACAGGGATTTCTGGGGCCAACGTCCTGACTTTC
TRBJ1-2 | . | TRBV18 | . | CASSSVARELGYTF | TGTGCCAGCTCATCTGTTGCGAGAGAACTTGGCTACACCTTC
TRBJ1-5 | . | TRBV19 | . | CASSITWRDQPQHF | TGTGCCAGTAGTATTACTTGGAGGGATCAGCCCCAGCATTTT
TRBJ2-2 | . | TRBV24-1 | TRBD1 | CATSDSNRGKGTGELFF | TGTGCCACCAGTGATTCAAACAGGGGAAAGGGCACCGGGGAGCTGTTTTTT
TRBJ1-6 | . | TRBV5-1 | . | CASALWGGDSPLHF | TGCGCCAGCGCCCTTTGGGGGGGCGATTCACCCCTCCACTTT
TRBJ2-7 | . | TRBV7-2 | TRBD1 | CASTSRGLEYEQYF | TGTGCCAGCACCTCAAGGGGGCTCGAATACGAGCAGTACTTC
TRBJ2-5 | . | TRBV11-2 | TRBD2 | CASSLLLAGGQETQYF | TGTGCCAGCAGCTTGTTACTAGCGGGGGGCCAAGAGACCCAGTACTTC
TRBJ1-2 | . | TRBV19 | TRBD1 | CASSGVQGAGYTF | TGTGCCAGTAGTGGGGTGCAGGGGGCTGGCTACACCTTC
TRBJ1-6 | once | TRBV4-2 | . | CASSVMGGSPLHF | TGTGCCAGCAGCGTCATGGGGGGGTCACCCCTCCACTTT
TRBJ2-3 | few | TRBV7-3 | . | CASSPSRYTDTQYF | TGTGCCAGCAGCCCCTCTAGATACACAGATACGCAGTATTTT
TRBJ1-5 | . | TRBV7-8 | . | CASSSRQGNQPQHF | TGTGCCAGCAGCTCTCGACAGGGCAATCAGCCCCAGCATTTT
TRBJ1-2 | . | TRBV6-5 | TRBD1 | CASSSQGQYGYTF | TGTGCCAGCAGTTCCCAGGGACAGTATGGCTACACCTTC
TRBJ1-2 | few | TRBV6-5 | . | CASVDSGGYGYTF | TGTGCCAGCGTCGACTCGGGTGGCTATGGCTACACCTTC